This T cell receptor (beta chain) stems from a study of glioma-infiltrating T cells (dated by TCRdb to about 2016). Concerning the study at large: The study sequenced TCR alpha- and beta-chain repertoires from glioma tissue, from non-neoplastic brain tissue and from matched peripheral blood mononuclear cells. Each tissue-infiltrating repertoire was compared with the same patient's peripheral blood repertoire to measure divergence between tissue and blood T-cell populations. Three low-grade glioma patients, several primary glioblastoma patients, and three non-glioma patients who contributed non-neoplastic brain tissue made up the paired cohort. Results and caveats for the whole study, not just this receptor: Group comparisons rested on small numbers: three non-neoplastic, three low-grade glioma and under ten glioblastoma patients. VJ-independent divergence between tissue and blood was found to be below expectation in non-neoplastic patients but above expectation in all gliomas, particularly low-grade gliomas. Only a very small number of CDR3 sequences turned up in both tissue and blood, a result put down to high CDR3 diversity combined with limited sampling.

Per the germline V gene, MNHEY is the CDR1 and SVGEGT is the CDR2. The CDR3 contains 15 residues, cysteine and phenylalanine counted. The sequence is cut down to CDR3 DNA, 45 bases in frame from base 1. The V end gives up 5 bases and the J end 9 bases, leaving 8 bases in the junction not matched to a gene. This clonotype was recorded at least ten times. What this receptor recognizes is not known. Base qualities were left out, and no much larger clone turns up one base away. The iRepertoire nested amplicon-rescue multiplex PCR (arm-PCR) platform was used to amplify TCR alpha and beta CDR3 regions from RNA. One-step reverse transcription and amplification used about 85-450 ng of tissue mRNA or PBMC total RNA as input. Following bead purification, Illumina adapters were added by a secondary multiplex PCR, and the libraries were gel-purified between 200 and 400 bp. Internal 6-nucleotide barcodes were carried by the libraries and were used for demultiplexing. Sequencing of the libraries was done on an Illumina MiSeq using 2x220 or 2x250 nucleotide paired-end reads. Concerning the study's data processing: FLASH 1.2.11 was used to merge paired reads, and BWA-MEM then aligned the reads to the GRCh37 human genome before TRA and TRB reads were extracted. An IMGT-derived reference of cassette sequences and CDR3 motifs, with pseudogenes included, was used for V and J assignment. Three-frame translation of reads was performed, and productive CDR3s were defined as those with a C...FGXG motif and no stop codons. Clonotypes were defined as unique combinations of V-J cassette pair and CDR3 amino acid sequence. Hamming distance filtering was applied to reads, with thresholds set by the sequence error rate of each sample in mapped regions. Starting from the raw public reads, TCRdb applied fastp trimming at Q25, assembled clones with MiXCR and retained in-frame beta chains. Rows with one shared CDR3 protein collapse into an entry with the most common genes and DNA. The V and J calls follow TCRdb's processing rather than the paper's. A total of about 110,000 distinct CDR3 sequences appear in this sample, around 25% of them only once. The ten largest clones capture just under 35% of the sample.

The chain was built from TRBV6-2 or TRBV6-3 and TRBJ1-6, with 9 bases matching TRBD1. The TCR originated in a human donor with low-grade glioma or glioblastoma, undergoing nonglioma brain surgery, or in good health (not recorded which). The sample comprised glioma tissue, nonneoplastic brain tissue, or PBMCs (not recorded which). This receptor carries the CDR3 CASSTHDRGISPLHF. The bases are TGTGCCAGCAGTACTCACGACAGGGGGATTTCACCCCTCCACTTT.